The text below deals with one T cell receptor beta chain. Its target antigen remains unknown. Qualities for individual bases were not recorded, and no much larger clone is one base off. Looking up the germline V gene yields CDR1 SGHTA and CDR2 FQGTGA. Spanning cysteine to phenylalanine, the CDR3 consists of 15 amino acids. Just CDR3 DNA is preserved here, 45 bases in frame from base 1. V sheds 3 bases and J sheds 3 bases, leaving 13 bases between their ends. The data originate from a study of blood T cells in healthy people across ages (dated by TCRdb to 2013 to 2016). With respect to the entire study: In model experiments, template switching captured about one uniquely barcoded TCR beta cDNA molecule for every two T cells. Age-related changes in TCR beta repertoire diversity were measured in the study by deep sequencing normalized with unique cDNA molecular identifiers. Four age groups were formed from the donors: young (average approximately 15 years), middle-aged (less than 40), aged (more than 55) and long-lived (82). Using the same blood draw, the study looked at two additional independent replicas of 1 million unique cDNA reads for two donors, one aged 18 to 29 and the other aged 80 or older. Study-level results and caveats: Because the CMV infection status of the donors was unknown, age-related changes in expanded clonotypes may potentially have been confounded. Compared with the aged group, the long-lived group had more naive CD4+ T cells, fewer expanded clones and increased TCR diversity, a pattern suggesting age selection. Estimates of total diversity based on one million sequenced T cells were considered lower bounds and underestimates. Bulk unsorted PBMC profiling prevented conclusive comparison of naive and antigen-experienced compartments. A strong correlation was found between observed TCR beta diversity and the percentage of naive T cells measured by flow cytometry. As age increased, observed TCR beta diversity per million T cells dropped in a roughly linear way, and a significant reduction was already evident by age 40.

The protocol used for the library was 5' RACE. TCRdb shows the sequencer as Illumina HiSeq 2500. A second PCR of about 7 to 12 cycles was run with a J-beta primer mix and a sample-barcoded 5' primer. A unique molecular identifier was introduced onto each TCR beta cDNA molecule by a template-switch 5' adaptor carrying 12 random nucleotides. Each sample yielded at least 2.5 million CDR3-containing paired-end reads. The Mint cDNA synthesis kit, primed by a TRBC-specific oligonucleotide, was used to synthesize first-strand cDNA from all RNA. After uracil-DNA glycosylase treatment, a first 18-cycle PCR used universal primers M1SS and BC2_uni_R on all cDNA. As for the original processing: Normalization of each sample was performed by random selection of 1 million high-quality reads, each carrying a distinct molecular identifier. Instead of being binned into consensus sequences, reads with shared molecular identifiers were discarded. CDR3 identification, clonotype clustering and error correction used MiTCR with a Q25 quality threshold and the strictest error-elimination algorithm. A nonparametric unseen species model with Euler transformation was used to estimate lower-bound total TCR beta diversity. The public reads were quality trimmed at Q25 with fastp and then assembled into clones with MiXCR by TCRdb, keeping productive beta chains. Every distinct CDR3 protein forms one entry, paired with its most common genes and DNA. TCRdb, not the authors, supplied the V and J calls. A total of approximately 780,000 distinct CDR3 sequences appear in this sample, roughly 25% of them only once. The ten largest clones represent about 3% of the sample.

Donors were 39 systemically healthy Caucasian individuals from Russia aged roughly 6 to 100 years. About 10 milliliters of peripheral blood were drawn from each donor into EDTA-treated Vacutainer tubes. Ficoll-Paque density-gradient centrifugation was used to isolate PBMCs, with at least 7 million per sample. Total RNA, at least 6 micrograms per sample, was extracted from PBMCs with Trizol reagent. For every donor, flow cytometry on a PBMC aliquot measured the percentage of naive CD45RAhigh/CD27high T cells. The sample also formed part of further work on T cells of mothers and their children. The second paper further reports: Nine systemically healthy Caucasian individuals, comprising three mothers and their six children, were included as donors. cDNA synthesis used all of the extracted RNA, with 1.5 ug of RNA in each 15 ul reaction. In the second PCR, the M1S primer introduced both the sample barcodes and 2-4 random nucleotides. Over 8.5 million TCR beta CDR3 reads came from each mother, compared with a few million reads from each child. TCR recombination output is similarly shaped by thymic selection in related and unrelated pairs, with a minor effect exerted by inherited differences. Normalized repertoire overlap was always found to be slightly, but never significantly, higher in related mother-child pairs than in unrelated mother-child pairs. Persistent microchimeric T cell clones were not detected, at a sensitivity of 85 to 100 clones per million clonotypes. To look for features that set related mother-child pairs apart from unrelated individuals, the researchers ran deep NGS to compare the TCR beta repertoires of mothers and children. The mean age was about 38 +/- 4 years for the mothers and approximately 11 +/- 4 years for the children. After adapter ligation with NEBNext reagents, the libraries were sequenced on Illumina HiSeq 2000 with 100+100 nt paired-end reads. To prevent cross-contamination, the mother and child libraries were prepared one month apart and sequenced in separate runs. Between 500,000 and 2,000,000 distinct TCR beta clonotypes were identified per donor. Naive TCR beta clonotypes were estimated from low-frequency clonotypes matched to each donor's FACS-determined naive share, without sorting.

This receptor was obtained from a boy aged 5 to 17 in good health. The sequencing input was blood. The rearranged segments are TRBV7-3 and TRBJ2-3; the D gene is possibly TRBD1 or TRBD2, each agreeing over 6 bases. The DNA sequence follows: TGTGCCAGCAGCTTTTCGGGGGCCGTTACAGATACGCAGTATTTT. Its amino acids are CASSFSGAVTDTQYF.